Sequencing of this T cell receptor (beta chain) was carried out in a study of chemoradiotherapy in HPV16-positive cancers. Study-wide results and caveats: Non-HPV-specific T cells did not expand in tumors during treatment, whereas candidate HPV-specific clones and E7-related motifs did.

With regard to this clone: The antigen is not known.

The data were produced by immunoSEQ multiplex PCR, yet TCRdb's version contains in-frame clones alone and is incomplete. The table lists 3,500 or so clones, about 86% of them singletons. The CDR3 length is 14 residues. CDR1 and CDR2 from the germline V gene are SGHTA and FQGTGA. V shed 5 bases and J 3 bases; nucleotides not matched to a gene: 1. The TCR sequence derives from a human donor with HPV-associated anogenital cancer. The J gene is TRBJ2-2, the V gene TRBV7-3, with TRBD2 matching over 9 bases. Material: tumor tissue, obtained from a patient who underwent chemoradiotherapy. The CDR3, as DNA: TGTGCCAGCAGCCGCGGGGGGGACACCGGGGAGCTGTTTTTT. Translated, it gives CASSRGGDTGELFF. The complete variable domain, with remaining parts taken from reference TRBV7-3 and TRBJ2-2, reads GAGVSQTPSNKVTEKGKYVELRCDPISGHTALYWYRQSLGQGPEFLIYFQGTGAADDSGLPNDRFFAVRPEGSVSTLKIQRTERGDSAVYLCASSRGGDTGELFFGEGSRLTVL.